These 32 T cell receptor beta chains were all obtained from the same sample, sequenced in a study of shared clonotypes between healthy human individuals. Clones were read by immunoSEQ multiplex PCR, and TCRdb kept only the in-frame ones, dropping some. Of some 600,000 clones in the sample, approximately 96% were seen once. In the naive CD8 group, cells lacked CD45RO and were positively selected for CCR7, so terminally differentiated effector memory CD45RA+ cells were left out. Sequenced material: naive CD8+ T cells sorted from blood. The receptor source for this set is a woman in her twenties or thirties in good health.

The chain is built from TRBV6-5 and TRBJ2-3; D ambiguous. With 1 base removed from V and 0 bases from J, the gap between germline ends came to 8 bases. Germline CDR1 and CDR2: MNHEY and SVGAGI. This CDR3 has 15 residues. CDR3 protein: CASSYYEKSTDTQYF. CDR3 coding DNA: TGTGCCAGCAGTTACTACGAGAAAAGCACAGATACGCAGTATTTT.

This clone has a single count. The same CDR3 arises from other DNA sequences in this sample as well. This chain uses TRBV29-1 with TRBJ2-7; D unclear. The CDR3 covers 11 residues. V was pared by 4 bases and J by 0 bases, with 4 bases between. CDR1 is SQVTM, CDR2 ANQGSEA, per germline. The CDR3 region is CSVGNSYEQYF. The CDR3 DNA follows: TGCAGCGTTGGGAACTCCTACGAGCAGTACTTC.

The gene calls are TRBV4-1 and TRBJ2-7; D unresolved. Germline V gene data show CDR1 as MGHRA and CDR2 as YSYEKL. V lost 3 bases and J lost 0, with 15 bases in between. The CDR3 is made up of 16 amino acids. CDR3 sequence reads: CASSQVFSRGSYEQYF. In DNA, the CDR3 is TGCGCCAGCAGCCAGGTTTTTAGTCGCGGCTCCTACGAGCAGTACTTC.

This chain connects TRBV9 to TRBJ2-5; D may be TRBD2 (6 bases). CDR1 is SGDLS, CDR2 YYNGEE, per germline. V lost 0 bases, J lost 4 bases, and 10 bases lay in between. The CDR3 is 14 amino acids. CDR3 amino acids: CASSVVGGRETQYF. The DNA of the CDR3 is TGTGCCAGCAGCGTAGTTGGAGGGCGAGAGACCCAGTACTTC. The full variable domain, with the rest looked up from reference TRBV9 and TRBJ2-5, is DSGVTQTPKHLITATGQRVTLRCSPRSGDLSVYWYQQSLDQGLQFLIQYYNGEERAKGNILERFSAQQFPDLHSELNLSSLELGDSALYFCASSVVGGRETQYFGPGTRLLVL.

This chain joins TRBV6-5 and TRBJ1-2; possibly TRBD1 for D (5 bases). Trimming took 6 bases from V and 8 from J, leaving 22 bases between them. Germline-derived CDR1 and CDR2 are MNHEY and SVGAGI. The CDR3 loop spans 15 amino acids. The CDR3 DNA reads as TGTGCCAGCAGCCTTCTCGTAGGAGGGGCTTTGGGCTACACCTTC. As protein: CASSLLVGGALGYTF.

In its sample, this clone was seen once. The chain combines TRBV5-8 with TRBJ2-7; 7 nucleotides align to TRBD2. The V gene's germline CDR1 is SGHTS and CDR2 YDEGEE. The CDR3 has 15 amino acids. The V segment lost 0 bases and the J segment 2 bases; nucleotides outside the gene matches: 5. CDR3 sequence (DNA): TGTGCCAGCAGCTTGGATGCGGGGGTGACCTACGAGCAGTACTTC. Encoded protein: CASSLDAGVTYEQYF.

Here the CDR3 DNA reads TGTGCCAGCAGTTTTCCCCCCGGGGCTAGCGAGCAGTACTTC. This encodes CASSFPPGASEQYF. The chain combines TRBV28 with TRBJ2-7; either TRBD1 or TRBD2 may fit D (5 bases each). This CDR3 contains 14 residues. Germline CDR1 and CDR2: MDHEN and SYDVKM. Trimming took off 3 bases at V and 6 bases at J, with 15 bases between the two ends.

The chain links TRBV29-1 to TRBJ1-1; D call uncertain. This CDR3 region has 10 residues. Germline CDR1 SQVTM, CDR2 ANQGSEA. Trimming took 5 bases from V and 6 from J, leaving 7 bases between them. Here the CDR3 reads CSVLMAEAFF. For the CDR3, the DNA is TGCAGCGTTCTTATGGCTGAAGCTTTCTTT.

This chain links TRBV28 with TRBJ2-3, with TRBD2 identical over 7 bases. J lost 4 bases, V lost 3 bases, and 13 bases had no gene match. The CDR3 covers 17 residues. Germline lookup yields CDR1 MDHEN and CDR2 SYDVKM. This CDR3 is CASSFFGGSGFADTQYF. The CDR3 DNA is TGTGCCAGCAGTTTCTTTGGCGGGAGTGGCTTCGCAGATACGCAGTATTTT.

A note on this clone: This CDR3 is also generated by other DNA sequences in the sample. V gene TRBV28 combines with J gene TRBJ2-7; TRBD2 matches 11 bases. The V gene end was trimmed by 3 bases and the J gene end by 2 bases; junction bases not matched to a gene: 3. The CDR3 is made up of 15 amino acids. The germline gives CDR1 MDHEN, CDR2 SYDVKM. The DNA for the CDR3 is TGTGCCAGCAGTTTTGGGACTAGCGGTGCCTACGAGCAGTACTTC. This encodes CASSFGTSGAYEQYF. Drawing the rest from reference TRBV28 and TRBJ2-7, the complete variable domain is DVKVTQSSRYLVKRTGEKVFLECVQDMDHENMFWYRQDPGLGLRLIYFSYDVKMKEKGDIPEGYSVSREKKERFSLILESASTNQTSMYLCASSFGTSGAYEQYFGPGTRLTVT.

Only a few counts were recorded for this clone. CDR3 protein: CASRNRDNYGYTF. CDR3 DNA: TGTGCCAGCAGGAACAGGGACAACTATGGCTACACCTTC. This chain connects TRBV27 to TRBJ1-2; perhaps TRBD1 as D (6 bases). V was trimmed by 6 bases and J by 2 bases, leaving 10 bases between them. Germline CDR1 is MNHEY and CDR2 is SMNVEV (reference sequence). The CDR3 is 13 residues long.

The rearrangement uses TRBV4-1 and TRBJ2-7; either TRBD1 or TRBD2 may supply D (5 bases each). This CDR3 spans 15 amino acids. V was pared by 5 bases and J by 3 bases, with 17 bases between. Germline CDR1 is MGHRA and CDR2 is YSYEKL. The CDR3 region is CASSDRDAQGYEQYF. CDR3 nucleotides: TGCGCCAGCAGCGACCGGGACGCCCAAGGCTACGAGCAGTACTTC.

CDR3 DNA: TGTGCCAGCAGTCCCGGGACTAGCGGAGTCAATGAGCAGTTCTTC. Translating gives CASSPGTSGVNEQFF. The chain is built from TRBV27 and TRBJ2-1; 11 bases line up with TRBD2. The CDR3 is made up of 15 amino acids. With V trimmed by 5 bases and J by 6 bases, 6 bases remained unmatched. The germline V gene has CDR1 MNHEY and CDR2 SMNVEV (reference sequence).

The rearrangement links TRBV2 to TRBJ2-7; the D gene is possibly TRBD1 (6 bases). Germline values: CDR1 SNHLY, CDR2 FYNNEI. Trimming shortened V by 5 bases and J by 5 bases, and 16 bases separated the two germline ends. The CDR3 is made up of 14 amino acids. CDR3 bases: TGTGCCAGCAGTTTGTACACAGGGTTCGACGAGCAGTACTTC. It translates to CASSLYTGFDEQYF.

The chain carries TRBV27 and TRBJ2-5, with 11 bases lining up with TRBD2. The CDR3 totals 16 residues. Losses at the gene ends were 3 bases for V and 2 bases for J; bases not matched to a gene: 5. Germline V gives CDR1 MNHEY, CDR2 SMNVEV (reference sequence). Here the CDR3 DNA reads TGTGCCAGCAGTTTGACTAGCGGGACTCTGCAAGAGACCCAGTACTTC. It is translated as CASSLTSGTLQETQYF.

Only one count was recorded for this clone. This sequence joins TRBV4-1 and TRBJ1-1; D unresolved. V lost 1 base and J lost 1, with 7 bases in between. This CDR3 region has 14 residues. CDR1 is MGHRA and CDR2 is YSYEKL in the germline V gene. CDR3 protein: CASSQVRQNTEAFF. The CDR3 DNA sequence: TGCGCCAGCAGCCAAGTAAGACAGAACACTGAAGCTTTCTTT.

The gene calls are TRBV19 and TRBJ2-3, with 11 bases that match TRBD2. V shed 9 bases, J shed 6 bases, and the junction held 14 bases outside the gene matches. This CDR3 spans 16 amino acids. Per germline, CDR1 LNHDA and CDR2 SQIVND (reference sequence). This CDR3 is CASETSSGRSGDTQYF. The CDR3 DNA follows: TGTGCCAGCGAAACTTCTAGCGGGAGGTCTGGCGATACGCAGTATTTT. Full variable domain (outside the CDR3, taken from reference TRBV19 and TRBJ2-3): DGGITQSPKYLFRKEGQNVTLSCEQNLNHDAMYWYRQDPGQGLRLIYYSQIVNDFQKGDIAEGYSVSREKKESFPLTVTSAQKNPTAFYLCASETSSGRSGDTQYFGPGTRLTVL.

V gene TRBV9 combines with J gene TRBJ2-7, with unresolved D. Trimming shortened V by 3 bases and J by 3 bases, and 13 bases separated the two germline ends. This CDR3 has 14 residues. Germline assignment: CDR1 SGDLS and CDR2 YYNGEE. This CDR3 reads CASSAGHHDYEQYF. The CDR3 region has the DNA TGTGCCAGCAGCGCGGGCCACCATGACTACGAGCAGTACTTC.

This clone has just one count. The chain joins TRBV2 to TRBJ2-7; the match to TRBD2 covers 9 bases. V trimming: 1 base; J trimming: 3 bases; junction bases outside the gene matches: 4. Germline V gene data show CDR1 as SNHLY and CDR2 as FYNNEI. This CDR3 contains 15 residues. The CDR3 nucleotides read TGTGCCAGCAGTGAAGGTAGCGGGAGTTTCTACGAGCAGTACTTC. Translating gives CASSEGSGSFYEQYF.

The chain combines TRBV11-2 with TRBJ2-6; 8 bases fit TRBD2. V lost 3 bases and J lost 3; bases outside the gene matches: 7. CDR3 length: 17 amino acids. Germline V gene lookup returns CDR1 SGHAT and CDR2 FQNNGV. CDR3: CASSLTAGVRGANVLTF. CDR3 bases: TGTGCCAGCAGCTTGACAGCGGGGGTCCGTGGGGCCAACGTCCTGACTTTC.

J is TRBJ1-2 and V is TRBV27; D is possibly TRBD1 (5 bases). Germline values: CDR1 MNHEY, CDR2 SMNVEV (reference sequence). This CDR3 region has 16 residues. Trimming took off 6 bases at V and 8 bases at J, with 25 bases between the two ends. CDR3 DNA sequence: TGTGCCAGCAGCTACCTCCAAGGGACCGTTCTTCGAGGCTACACCTTC. Protein sequence: CASSYLQGTVLRGYTF.

The chain uses TRBV28 and TRBJ2-7; 8 positions agree with TRBD1. CDR3 length equals 12 residues. The germline CDR1 and CDR2 sequences are MDHEN and SYDVKM. The V segment lost 7 bases and the J segment 7 bases; nucleotides outside the gene matches: 6. CDR3 protein: CASNPGGGEQYF. CDR3 DNA sequence: TGTGCCAGCAACCCAGGGGGCGGTGAGCAGTACTTC. The complete variable domain, with remaining parts taken from reference TRBV28 and TRBJ2-7, reads DVKVTQSSRYLVKRTGEKVFLECVQDMDHENMFWYRQDPGLGLRLIYFSYDVKMKEKGDIPEGYSVSREKKERFSLILESASTNQTSMYLCASNPGGGEQYFGPGTRLTVT.

V is TRBV28 and J is TRBJ2-1; no clear D gene. Per germline, CDR1 MDHEN and CDR2 SYDVKM. CDR3 length: 12 amino acids. Trimming removed 6 bases from V and 12 bases from J, with 15 bases in between. CDR3 bases: TGTGCCAGCAGCTCCGGAACGGTGGGGCAGTTCTTC. Protein sequence: CASSSGTVGQFF.

V is TRBV27 and J is TRBJ2-3, with 11 nucleotides matching TRBD1. Germline assignment: CDR1 MNHEY and CDR2 SMNVEV (reference sequence). There are 17 residues in the CDR3. The ends lost 2 bases at V and 3 bases at J; junction bases unmatched: 7. The CDR3 sequence is CASSLPRGTGGTDTQYF. In DNA form, the CDR3 reads TGTGCCAGCAGTTTACCTAGGGGGACAGGGGGAACAGATACGCAGTATTTT.

The genes are TRBV4-1 and TRBJ2-1, with TRBD2 matching 11 bases. V was clipped by 0 bases and J by 3 bases; unmatched bases: 10. The germline gives CDR1 MGHRA, CDR2 YSYEKL. The CDR3 is made up of 19 amino acids. This CDR3 reads CASSQDLLAGVLGYNEQFF. The CDR3 nucleotides are TGCGCCAGCAGCCAAGATTTACTAGCGGGAGTTTTGGGCTACAATGAGCAGTTCTTC.

This chain uses TRBV6-5 with TRBJ2-2; 7 bases fit TRBD2. Per the germline V gene, CDR1 is MNHEY and CDR2 is SVGAGI. J was trimmed by 0 bases and V by 10 bases; bases with no gene match: 5. The CDR3 extends over 14 amino acids. CDR3 in amino acids: CATGGEANTGELFF. CDR3 sequence (DNA): TGTGCCACGGGGGGAGAGGCGAACACCGGGGAGCTGTTTTTT.

This clone was recorded once. The chain has TRBV28 and TRBJ2-1, with no clear D. The ends were cut back, 8 bases at V and 9 bases at J, with 23 bases in the middle. This CDR3 has 15 amino acids. The germline V gene has CDR1 MDHEN and CDR2 SYDVKM. CDR3 DNA: TGTGCCAGCTACTCGAACGCAGTAGGGCCACCTGAGCAGTTCTTC. Its protein product is CASYSNAVGPPEQFF. Based on the CDR3 plus reference TRBV28 and TRBJ2-1, the full variable domain is DVKVTQSSRYLVKRTGEKVFLECVQDMDHENMFWYRQDPGLGLRLIYFSYDVKMKEKGDIPEGYSVSREKKERFSLILESASTNQTSMYLCASYSNAVGPPEQFFGPGTRLTVL.

The V call is TRBV6-1, the J call TRBJ1-4; unclear D gene. The CDR3 has 15 amino acids. The V and J ends lost 1 base and 0 bases respectively, with 6 bases between them. The germline CDR1 and CDR2 sequences are MNHNS and SASEGT. The CDR3, as DNA: TGTGCCAGCAGTGAAGTGGTTTCAACTAATGAAAAACTGTTTTTT. It yields the protein CASSEVVSTNEKLFF.

The rearrangement links TRBV6-5 to TRBJ2-7, with 10 positions matching TRBD1. The junction had 5 bases not matched to a gene; V was cut back by 5 bases and J by 4 bases. Germline loops: CDR1 MNHEY, CDR2 SVGAGI. The CDR3 length is 14 residues. In DNA form, the CDR3 reads TGTGCCAGCAGTCTCCGGGACAGGGGTTACGAGCAGTACTTC. It codes for CASSLRDRGYEQYF.

The gene calls are TRBV7-9 and TRBJ2-5, with D tentatively TRBD2 (5 bases). The J call may be incorrect, as the DNA end agrees better with TRBJ2-7. The CDR3 runs to 14 residues. Germline V CDR1 and CDR2: SEHNR, FQNEAQ (reference sequence). The CDR3 sequence: CASSLVGSSYEQYF. CDR3 nucleotide sequence: TGTGCCAGCAGCTTAGTGGGGAGCTCCTACGAGCAGTACTTC.

This clone has just one count. The chain links TRBV28 to TRBJ2-5, with D maybe TRBD2 (7 bases). The CDR3 covers 14 residues. Trimming took 8 bases from V and 5 from J, leaving 18 bases between them. The germline gives CDR1 MDHEN, CDR2 SYDVKM. CDR3 DNA: TGTGCCAGCCGCCCCCGGGGGGCGGCGGAGACCCAGTACTTC. This encodes CASRPRGAAETQYF.

This clone was picked up one time. The CDR3 here is CSAPGQGGTGELFF. CDR3 nucleotides: TGCAGCGCGCCGGGACAGGGTGGAACCGGGGAGCTGTTTTTT. V gene TRBV29-1 combines with J gene TRBJ2-2; 9 nucleotides agree with TRBD1. The CDR3 runs 14 residues. CDR1 and CDR2 from the germline V gene are SQVTM and ANQGSEA. V shed 7 bases and J 5 bases; nucleotides not matched to a gene: 8.